The subject of this entry is one T cell receptor (beta chain). Responders labeled with CFSE (approximately 200,000) were plated with approximately 200,000 irradiated, violet-dye-labeled stimulators. Post-reaction, proliferating CD3+CD4+ and CD3+CD8+ responders (CFSE-low) were sorted. This entry belongs to a study of graft-versus-host responses after intestinal transplantation. The CDR3 totals 14 residues. Germline trimming cut 3 bases from V and 4 bases from J; bases unmatched to any gene: 5. In germline, CDR1 is SGDLS, CDR2 YYNGEE. Study-level results: Among circulating GvH clones, peak levels were associated with early post-transplant declines in HvG clones.

The assay was immunoSEQ multiplex PCR, and TCRdb's table has in-frame clones only and misses some. The profile covers 13,000 to 15,000 clones, with more than 35% appearing a single time and about 1.2% taken by the ten largest. V gene TRBV9 combines with J gene TRBJ2-5, with 8 nucleotides matching TRBD2. The receptor's source is a human patient who received an intestinal transplant. This sample comprised alloreactive CD4+ T cells from a mixed lymphocyte reaction culture, obtained before intestinal transplant. Sample subset: CFSE-low proliferating T cells sorted from roughly 6-day pre-transplant mixed lymphocyte reaction (GvH or HvG direction). CDR3 sequence: CASSARGGGETQYF. The CDR3, as DNA: TGTGCCAGCAGCGCCCGGGGGGGCGGAGAGACCCAGTACTTC.